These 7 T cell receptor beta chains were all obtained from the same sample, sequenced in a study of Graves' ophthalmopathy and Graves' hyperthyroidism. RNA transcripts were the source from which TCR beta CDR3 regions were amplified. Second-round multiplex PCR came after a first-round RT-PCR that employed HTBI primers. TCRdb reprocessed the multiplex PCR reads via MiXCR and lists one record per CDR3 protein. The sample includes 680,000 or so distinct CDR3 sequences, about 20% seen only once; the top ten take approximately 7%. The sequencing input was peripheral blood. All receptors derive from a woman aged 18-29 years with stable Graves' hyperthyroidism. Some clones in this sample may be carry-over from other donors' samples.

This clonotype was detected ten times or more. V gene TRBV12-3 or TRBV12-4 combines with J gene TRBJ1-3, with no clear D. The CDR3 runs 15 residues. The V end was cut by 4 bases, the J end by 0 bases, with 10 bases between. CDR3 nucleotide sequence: TGTGCCAGCAGTTGGGAACTCACCTCTGGAAACACCATATATTTT. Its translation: CASSWELTSGNTIYF.

CDR3 protein: CASSLDPLDQPQHF. CDR3 sequence (DNA): TGTGCCAGCAGTTTAGACCCTCTAGATCAGCCCCAGCATTTT. The chain links TRBV12-3 or TRBV12-4 to TRBJ1-5; no reliable D call. With 1 base removed from V and 5 bases from J, the gap between germline ends came to 9 bases. The CDR3 loop spans 14 amino acids.

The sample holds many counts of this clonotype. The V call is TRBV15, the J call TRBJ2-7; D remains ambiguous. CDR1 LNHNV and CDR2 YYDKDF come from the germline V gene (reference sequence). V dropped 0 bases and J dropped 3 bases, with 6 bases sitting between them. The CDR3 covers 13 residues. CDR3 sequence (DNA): TGTGCCACCAGCAGAGAAAGGGACTACGAGCAGTACTTC. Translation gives CATSRERDYEQYF. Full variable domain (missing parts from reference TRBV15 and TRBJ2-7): DAMVIQNPRYQVTQFGKPVTLSCSQTLNHNVMYWYQQKSSQAPKLLFHYYDKDFNNEADTPDNFQSRRPNTSFCFLDIRSPGLGDTAMYLCATSRERDYEQYFGPGTRLTVT.

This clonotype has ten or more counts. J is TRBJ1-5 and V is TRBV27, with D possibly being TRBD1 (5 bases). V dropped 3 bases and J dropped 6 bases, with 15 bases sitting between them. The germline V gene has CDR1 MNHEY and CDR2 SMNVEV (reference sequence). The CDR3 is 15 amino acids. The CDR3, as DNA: TGTGCCAGCAGTTTGGAGGGGCTAGTCAGTCAGCCCCAGCATTTT. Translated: CASSLEGLVSQPQHF.

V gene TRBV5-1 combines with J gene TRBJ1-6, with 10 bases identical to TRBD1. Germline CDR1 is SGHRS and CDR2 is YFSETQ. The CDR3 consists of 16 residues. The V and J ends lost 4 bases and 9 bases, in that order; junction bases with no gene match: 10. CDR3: CASSQTGTGERSPLHF. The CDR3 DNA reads TGCGCCAGCAGCCAGACCGGGACAGGGGAGCGTTCACCCCTCCACTTT.

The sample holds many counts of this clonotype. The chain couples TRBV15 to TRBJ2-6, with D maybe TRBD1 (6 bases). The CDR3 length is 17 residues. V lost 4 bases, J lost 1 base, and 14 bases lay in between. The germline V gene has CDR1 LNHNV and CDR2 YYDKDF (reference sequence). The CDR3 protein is CATSNRDMYSGANVLTF. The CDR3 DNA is TGTGCCACCAGCAACCGGGACATGTATTCTGGGGCCAACGTCCTGACTTTC.

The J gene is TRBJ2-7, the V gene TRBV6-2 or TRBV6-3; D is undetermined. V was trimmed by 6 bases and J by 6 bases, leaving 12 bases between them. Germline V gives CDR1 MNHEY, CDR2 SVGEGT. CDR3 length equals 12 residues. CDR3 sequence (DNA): TGTGCCAGCAGCCCCGGACCCCCCGAGCAGTACTTC. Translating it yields CASSPGPPEQYF.